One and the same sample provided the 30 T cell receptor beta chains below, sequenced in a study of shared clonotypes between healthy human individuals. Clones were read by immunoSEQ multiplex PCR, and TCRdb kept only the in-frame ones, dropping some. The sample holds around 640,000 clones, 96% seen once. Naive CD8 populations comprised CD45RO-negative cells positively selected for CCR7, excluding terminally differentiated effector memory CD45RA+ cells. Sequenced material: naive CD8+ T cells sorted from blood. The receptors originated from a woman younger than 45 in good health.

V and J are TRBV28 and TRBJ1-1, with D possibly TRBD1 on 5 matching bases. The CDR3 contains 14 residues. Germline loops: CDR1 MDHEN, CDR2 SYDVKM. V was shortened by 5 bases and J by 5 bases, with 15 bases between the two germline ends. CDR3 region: CASSLGTTETEAFF. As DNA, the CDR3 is TGTGCCAGCAGTCTGGGGACCACGGAGACTGAAGCTTTCTTT.

CDR3 loop: CASSPGPREQYF. The CDR3 DNA reads as TGTGCCAGCAGTCCCGGGCCTCGGGAGCAGTACTTC. The chain links TRBV7-9 to TRBJ2-7; no firm D call. The CDR3 covers 12 residues. Germline CDR1 reads SEHNR; CDR2 reads FQNEAQ (reference sequence). V was trimmed by 6 bases and J by 7 bases, leaving 13 bases between them.

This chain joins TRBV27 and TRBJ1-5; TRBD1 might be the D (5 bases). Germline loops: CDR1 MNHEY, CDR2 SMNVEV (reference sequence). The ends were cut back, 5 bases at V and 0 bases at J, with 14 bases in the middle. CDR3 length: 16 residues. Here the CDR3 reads CASSPSQGDSNQPQHF. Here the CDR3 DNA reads TGTGCCAGCAGTCCATCCCAGGGCGATAGCAATCAGCCCCAGCATTTT.

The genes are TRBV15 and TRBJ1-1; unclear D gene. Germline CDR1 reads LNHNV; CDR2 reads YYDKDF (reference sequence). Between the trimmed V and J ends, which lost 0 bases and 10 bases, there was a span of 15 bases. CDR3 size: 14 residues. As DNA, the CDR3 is TGTGCCACCAGCAGAGATCCGTCCGCATATGGAGCTTTCTTT. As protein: CATSRDPSAYGAFF.

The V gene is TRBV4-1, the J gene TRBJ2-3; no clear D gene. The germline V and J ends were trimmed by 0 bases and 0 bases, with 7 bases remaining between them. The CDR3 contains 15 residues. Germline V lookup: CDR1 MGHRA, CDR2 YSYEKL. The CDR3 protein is CASSQEGPSTDTQYF. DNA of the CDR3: TGCGCCAGCAGCCAAGAGGGTCCTAGCACAGATACGCAGTATTTT.

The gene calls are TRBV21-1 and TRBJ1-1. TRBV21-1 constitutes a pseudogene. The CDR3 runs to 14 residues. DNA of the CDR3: TGTGCCCGACGGCTAGGTTCGATGAACACTGAAGCTTTCTTT. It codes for CARRLGSMNTEAFF.

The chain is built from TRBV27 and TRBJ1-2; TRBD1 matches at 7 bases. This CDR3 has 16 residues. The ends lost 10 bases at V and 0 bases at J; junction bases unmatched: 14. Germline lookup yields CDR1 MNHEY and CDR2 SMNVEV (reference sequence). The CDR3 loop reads CATSAGAGGANYGYTF. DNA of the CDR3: TGTGCCACCTCCGCCGGGGCAGGGGGAGCTAACTATGGCTACACCTTC.

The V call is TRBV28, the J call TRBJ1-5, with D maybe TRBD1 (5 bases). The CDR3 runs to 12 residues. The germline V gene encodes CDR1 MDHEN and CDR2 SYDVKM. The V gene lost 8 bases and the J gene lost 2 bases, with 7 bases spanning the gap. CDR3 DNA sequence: TGTGCCAGCGGGACGGGCAATCAGCCCCAGCATTTT. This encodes CASGTGNQPQHF.

Here the CDR3 DNA reads TGTGCCAGCAGTTCCCCCCCCGATACGCAGTATTTT. It encodes CASSSPPDTQYF. The rearrangement links TRBV28 to TRBJ2-3; D uncertain. V lost 4 bases, J lost 6 bases, and 8 bases lay in between. This CDR3 is built from 12 residues. Germline CDR1 is MDHEN and CDR2 is SYDVKM. The complete variable domain, with remaining parts taken from reference TRBV28 and TRBJ2-3, reads DVKVTQSSRYLVKRTGEKVFLECVQDMDHENMFWYRQDPGLGLRLIYFSYDVKMKEKGDIPEGYSVSREKKERFSLILESASTNQTSMYLCASSSPPDTQYFGPGTRLTVL.

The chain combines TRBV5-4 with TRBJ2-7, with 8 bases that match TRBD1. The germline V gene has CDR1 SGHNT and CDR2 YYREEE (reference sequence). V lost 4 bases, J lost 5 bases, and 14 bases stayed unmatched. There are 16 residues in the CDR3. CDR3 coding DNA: TGTGCCAGCAGCCCGGGAAGGACAGGGCTTTTCAACGAGCAGTACTTC. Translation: CASSPGRTGLFNEQYF.

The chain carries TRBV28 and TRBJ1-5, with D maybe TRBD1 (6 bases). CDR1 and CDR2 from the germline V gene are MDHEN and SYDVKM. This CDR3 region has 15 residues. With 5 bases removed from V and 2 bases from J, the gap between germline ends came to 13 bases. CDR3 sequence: CASSLSEGGNQPQHF. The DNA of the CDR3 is TGTGCCAGCAGTCTCTCCGAGGGGGGCAATCAGCCCCAGCATTTT.

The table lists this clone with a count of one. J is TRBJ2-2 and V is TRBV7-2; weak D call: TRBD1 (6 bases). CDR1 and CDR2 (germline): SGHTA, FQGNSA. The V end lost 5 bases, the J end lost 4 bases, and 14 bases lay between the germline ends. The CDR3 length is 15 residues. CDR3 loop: CASSTRQAGTGELFF. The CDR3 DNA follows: TGTGCCAGCAGCACGCGACAGGCGGGCACCGGGGAGCTGTTTTTT.

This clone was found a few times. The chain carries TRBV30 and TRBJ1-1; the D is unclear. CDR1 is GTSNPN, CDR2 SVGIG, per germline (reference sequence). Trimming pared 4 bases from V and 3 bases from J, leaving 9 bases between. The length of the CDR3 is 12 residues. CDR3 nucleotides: TGTGCCTGGATGCAGGTGGACACTGAAGCTTTCTTT. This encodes CAWMQVDTEAFF.

CDR3 sequence: CARPRRLDQPQHF. The CDR3 region has the DNA TGTGCCAGACCCCGAAGGTTGGACCAGCCCCAGCATTTT. This rearrangement joins TRBV5-3 to TRBJ1-5, with D hard to call. TRBV5-3 is an ORF; its function is uncertain. Deletions cut 7 bases from V and 7 bases from J, with 15 bases between. This CDR3 region has 13 residues.

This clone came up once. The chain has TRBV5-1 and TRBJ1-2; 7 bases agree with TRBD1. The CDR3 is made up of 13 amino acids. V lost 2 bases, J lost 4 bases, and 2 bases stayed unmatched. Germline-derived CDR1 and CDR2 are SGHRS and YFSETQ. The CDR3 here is CASSLQGIYGYTF. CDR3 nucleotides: TGCGCCAGCAGCTTACAGGGGATCTATGGCTACACCTTC.

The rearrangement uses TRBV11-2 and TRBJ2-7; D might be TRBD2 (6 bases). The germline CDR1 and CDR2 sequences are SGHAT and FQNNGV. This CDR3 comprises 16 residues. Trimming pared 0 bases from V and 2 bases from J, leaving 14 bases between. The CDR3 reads CASSLDLARRAYEQYF. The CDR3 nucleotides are TGTGCCAGCAGCTTAGATCTCGCCAGGAGGGCCTACGAGCAGTACTTC.

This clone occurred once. CDR3 loop: CASSTGILSYEQYF. For the CDR3, the DNA is TGTGCCAGTAGTACGGGGATCCTCTCCTACGAGCAGTACTTC. This sequence joins TRBV19 and TRBJ2-5; a weak D match, TRBD2 (5 bases). The DNA end lines up better with TRBJ2-7; the J call may be wrong. Germline V CDR1 and CDR2: LNHDA, SQIVND (reference sequence). The CDR3 contains 14 residues.

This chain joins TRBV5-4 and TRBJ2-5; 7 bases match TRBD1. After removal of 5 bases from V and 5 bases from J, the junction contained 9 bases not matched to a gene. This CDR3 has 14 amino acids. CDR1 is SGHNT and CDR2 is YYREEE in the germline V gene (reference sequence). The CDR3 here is CASSYDREFETQYF. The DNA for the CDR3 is TGTGCCAGCAGTTACGACAGGGAATTCGAGACCCAGTACTTC.

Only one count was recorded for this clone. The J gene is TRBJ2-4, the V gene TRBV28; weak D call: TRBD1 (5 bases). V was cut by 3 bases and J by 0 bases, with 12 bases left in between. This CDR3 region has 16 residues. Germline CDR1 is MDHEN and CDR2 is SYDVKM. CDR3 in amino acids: CASSLTERLAKNIQYF. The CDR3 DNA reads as TGTGCCAGCAGTTTGACAGAGAGACTAGCCAAAAACATTCAGTACTTC.

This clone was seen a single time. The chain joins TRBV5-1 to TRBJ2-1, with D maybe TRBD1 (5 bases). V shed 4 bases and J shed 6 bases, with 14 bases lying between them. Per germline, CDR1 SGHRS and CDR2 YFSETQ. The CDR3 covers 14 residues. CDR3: CASSPAKGLNEQFF. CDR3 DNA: TGCGCCAGCAGCCCTGCAAAGGGGCTCAATGAGCAGTTCTTC.

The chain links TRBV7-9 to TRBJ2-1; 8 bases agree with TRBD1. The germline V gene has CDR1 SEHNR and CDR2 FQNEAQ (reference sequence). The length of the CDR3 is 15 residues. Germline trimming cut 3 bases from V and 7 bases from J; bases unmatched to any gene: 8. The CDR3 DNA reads TGTGCCAGCAGCTTGGGCCAGGGGGCTTTGAATGAGCAGTTCTTC. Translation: CASSLGQGALNEQFF.

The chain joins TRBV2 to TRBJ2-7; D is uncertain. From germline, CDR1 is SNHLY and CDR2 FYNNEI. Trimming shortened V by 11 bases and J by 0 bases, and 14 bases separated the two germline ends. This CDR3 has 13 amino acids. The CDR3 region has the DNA TGTGCCGGATATGATACAAACTCCTACGAGCAGTACTTC. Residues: CAGYDTNSYEQYF.

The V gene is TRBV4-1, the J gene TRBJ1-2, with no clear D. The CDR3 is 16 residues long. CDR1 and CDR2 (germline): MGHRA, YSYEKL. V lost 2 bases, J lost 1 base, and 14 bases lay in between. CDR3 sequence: CASSQIPGHYNYGYTF. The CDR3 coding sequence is TGCGCCAGCAGCCAAATACCTGGGCACTATAACTATGGCTACACCTTC.

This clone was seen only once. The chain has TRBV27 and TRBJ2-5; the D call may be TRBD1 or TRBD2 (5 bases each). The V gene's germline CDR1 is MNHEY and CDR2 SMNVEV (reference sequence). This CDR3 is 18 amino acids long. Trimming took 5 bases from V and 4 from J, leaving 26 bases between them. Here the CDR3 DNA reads TGTGCCAGCAGTCCACACCCCGGGGCTAGTCCGGTCCGAGAGACCCAGTACTTC. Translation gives CASSPHPGASPVRETQYF.

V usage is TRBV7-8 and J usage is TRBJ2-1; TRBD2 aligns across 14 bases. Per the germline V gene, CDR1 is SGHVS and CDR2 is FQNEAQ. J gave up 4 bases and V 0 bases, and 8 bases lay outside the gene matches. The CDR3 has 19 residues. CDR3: CASSLALGTSGRGYNEQFF. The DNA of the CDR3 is TGTGCCAGCAGCTTAGCGTTAGGGACTAGCGGGAGAGGGTACAATGAGCAGTTCTTC.

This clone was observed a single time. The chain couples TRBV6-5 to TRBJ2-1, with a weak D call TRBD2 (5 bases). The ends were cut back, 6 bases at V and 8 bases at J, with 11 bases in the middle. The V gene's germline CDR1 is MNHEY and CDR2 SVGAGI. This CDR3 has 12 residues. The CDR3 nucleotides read TGTGCCAGCAGCAACCCGGGGTATGAGCAGTTCTTC. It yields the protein CASSNPGYEQFF.

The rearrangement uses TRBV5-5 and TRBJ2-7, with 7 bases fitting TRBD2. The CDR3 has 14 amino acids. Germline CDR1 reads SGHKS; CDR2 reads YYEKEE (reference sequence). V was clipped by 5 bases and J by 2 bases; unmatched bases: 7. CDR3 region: CASRWGGDPYEQYF. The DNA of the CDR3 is TGTGCCAGCAGGTGGGGGGGAGACCCCTACGAGCAGTACTTC.

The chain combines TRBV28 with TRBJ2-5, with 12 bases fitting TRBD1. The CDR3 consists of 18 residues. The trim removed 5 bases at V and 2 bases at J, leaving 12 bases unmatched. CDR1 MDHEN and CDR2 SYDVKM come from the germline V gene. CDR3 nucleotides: TGTGCCAGCAGTATCGCCGGGACAGGGGGCCTGGGGCAAGAGACCCAGTACTTC. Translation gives CASSIAGTGGLGQETQYF.

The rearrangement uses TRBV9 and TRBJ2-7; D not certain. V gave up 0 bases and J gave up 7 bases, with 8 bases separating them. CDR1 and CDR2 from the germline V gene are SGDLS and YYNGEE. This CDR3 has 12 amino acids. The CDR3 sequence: CASSVDSAEQYF. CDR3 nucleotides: TGTGCCAGCAGCGTAGATTCAGCTGAGCAGTACTTC.

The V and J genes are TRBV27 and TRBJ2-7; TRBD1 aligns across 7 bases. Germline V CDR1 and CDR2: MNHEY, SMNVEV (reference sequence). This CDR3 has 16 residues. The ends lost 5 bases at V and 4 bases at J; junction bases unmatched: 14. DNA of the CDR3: TGTGCCAGCAGTCCCTCCTCAGGGACAGTGGGATACGAGCAGTACTTC. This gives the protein CASSPSSGTVGYEQYF.